The 10 T cell receptor beta chains listed next were all sequenced from one sample in a study of cytomegalovirus exposure and HLA in healthy donors. 60 Vbeta and 13 Jbeta primers were used in PCR. Assay used: immunoSEQ multiplex PCR; TCRdb lists only in-frame clones, some missing. The sample consists of approximately 190,000 clones, 78% of them appearing once. Sequenced sample: PBMCs. The receptors stem from a woman in her thirties in good health and CMV-seropositive.

The CDR3 sequence: CASSLPGRNQPQHF. The CDR3 nucleotides are TGTGCCAGCAGTTTACCCGGGAGGAATCAGCCCCAGCATTTT. This chain joins TRBV27 and TRBJ1-5; D is uncertain. V lost 2 bases, J lost 4 bases, and 9 bases lay in between. The germline V gene has CDR1 MNHEY and CDR2 SMNVEV (reference sequence). The CDR3 runs 14 residues.

This chain connects TRBV7-8 to TRBJ1-1; 10 bases agree with TRBD1. The V and J ends lost 4 bases and 3 bases, in that order; junction bases with no gene match: 8. The CDR3 sequence is 16 residues long. CDR1 and CDR2 from the germline V gene are SGHVS and FQNEAQ. This CDR3 reads CASSSSPGTGDTEAFF. The CDR3 DNA sequence: TGTGCCAGCAGCTCCAGCCCGGGGACAGGGGACACTGAAGCTTTCTTT. Supplemented by reference TRBV7-8 and TRBJ1-1, the full variable domain reads GAGVSQSPRYKVAKRGQDVALRCDPISGHVSLFWYQQALGQGPEFLTYFQNEAQLDKSGLPSDRFFAERPEGSVSTLKIQRTQQEDSAVYLCASSSSPGTGDTEAFFGQGTRLTVV.

The chain recombines TRBV9 with TRBJ2-1; TRBD2 aligns across 10 bases. This CDR3 is 15 amino acids long. V gave up 1 base and J gave up 3 bases; unmatched junction bases: 1. Germline CDR1 is SGDLS and CDR2 is YYNGEE. The CDR3 reads CASSVLAGGYNEQFF. CDR3 nucleotides: TGTGCCAGCAGCGTATTAGCGGGGGGCTACAATGAGCAGTTCTTC.

This sequence joins TRBV5-1 and TRBJ2-7; 7 bases match TRBD1. Germline trimming cut 0 bases from V and 4 bases from J; bases unmatched to any gene: 7. The V gene's germline CDR1 is SGHRS and CDR2 YFSETQ. The CDR3 is 15 residues long. The CDR3 nucleotides read TGCGCCAGCAGCTTGGGAGACAGGGTTGGATACGAGCAGTACTTC. This sequence encodes CASSLGDRVGYEQYF.

The chain couples TRBV11-3 to TRBJ1-5, with D unclear. V was pared by 4 bases and J by 1 base, with 5 bases between. The CDR3 length is 13 residues. CDR1 and CDR2 from the germline V gene are SGHNT and YENEEA. The CDR3, as DNA: TGTGCCAGCAGCTCAGGAAGCAATCAGCCCCAGCATTTT. The encoded protein is CASSSGSNQPQHF.

This chain links TRBV19 with TRBJ1-2; D is undetermined. CDR1 is LNHDA, CDR2 SQIVND, per germline (reference sequence). The CDR3 extends over 14 amino acids. Trimming stripped 8 bases from V and 2 bases from J, with 15 bases between. The CDR3 coding sequence is TGTGCCAGTCGTACCCGGACGGGGAACTATGGCTACACCTTC. The encoded protein is CASRTRTGNYGYTF. The variable domain in full, with the rest retrieved from reference TRBV19 and TRBJ1-2, is DGGITQSPKYLFRKEGQNVTLSCEQNLNHDAMYWYRQDPGQGLRLIYYSQIVNDFQKGDIAEGYSVSREKKESFPLTVTSAQKNPTAFYLCASRTRTGNYGYTFGSGTRLTVV.

This rearrangement joins TRBV18 to TRBJ2-1; D remains unclear. Between the trimmed V and J ends, which lost 8 bases and 4 bases, there was a span of 12 bases. The V gene's germline CDR1 is KGHSH and CDR2 LQKENI. CDR3 size: 13 residues. This chain's CDR3 is CASKRLRYNEQFF. The CDR3 coding sequence is TGTGCCAGCAAACGGTTGCGGTACAATGAGCAGTTCTTC.

The gene calls are TRBV18 and TRBJ1-5, with a weak D call TRBD1 (6 bases). The CDR3 is 15 residues long. The V and J ends lost 3 bases and 2 bases respectively, with 11 bases between them. The germline V gene has CDR1 KGHSH and CDR2 LQKENI. This CDR3 reads CASSPGTSGNQPQHF. The CDR3 nucleotides read TGTGCCAGCTCACCTGGGACATCCGGCAATCAGCCCCAGCATTTT.

J is TRBJ1-1 and V is TRBV11-3, with D maybe TRBD1 (5 bases). Germline values: CDR1 SGHNT, CDR2 YENEEA. The ends were cut back, 3 bases at V and 5 bases at J, with 16 bases in the middle. The CDR3 consists of 15 residues. The CDR3 spells CASSFEGPRETEAFF. The CDR3 nucleotides read TGTGCCAGCAGCTTTGAGGGACCCCGGGAGACTGAAGCTTTCTTT.

The genes are TRBV2 and TRBJ2-1; D perhaps matches TRBD1 (5 bases). This CDR3 region has 14 residues. Germline V gene lookup returns CDR1 SNHLY and CDR2 FYNNEI. The V end lost 3 bases, the J end lost 1 base, and 7 bases lay between the germline ends. CDR3 region: CASSDRASYNEQFF. The CDR3 bases are TGTGCCAGCAGTGACAGGGCATCCTACAATGAGCAGTTCTTC.